A single T cell receptor beta chain is shown here with its context. This table comes from immunoSEQ multiplex PCR, and its TCRdb copy is limited to in-frame clones, with some not included. The sample contains approximately 500,000 clones, approximately 83% of which appear only once. Germline lookup yields CDR1 LNHDA and CDR2 SQIVND (reference sequence). Trimming stripped 3 bases from V and 7 bases from J, with 15 bases between. This CDR3 is built from 14 residues. These data come from a study of blood T cell repertoires in COVID-19. Overall study context: Spain, Italy and the United States supplied samples that represented acute and convalescent COVID-19. From T cells, B-cell-depleted T cells, or PBMCs came the material, which was cDNA or gDNA.

V is TRBV19 and J is TRBJ1-2; weak D call: TRBD1 (5 bases). The sample consisted of peripheral blood. The origin of this receptor is a human donor in a cohort sampled during active COVID-19. The CDR3 DNA follows: TGTGCCAGTAGTATCCAGATGCAGGGCTTTGGCTACACCTTC. Protein sequence: CASSIQMQGFGYTF.